This TCR beta chain was obtained from a study of Graves' ophthalmopathy and Graves' hyperthyroidism. As the template, RNA transcripts were used to amplify TCR beta CDR3 regions. Investigators did first-round RT-PCR with HTBI primers, then second-round multiplex PCR. TCRdb independently ran MiXCR on the multiplex PCR reads; one entry per CDR3 protein. The table records hundreds of thousands of distinct CDR3 sequences, about 20% of them present only once. This clonotype came up many times. Sequenced sample: peripheral blood. The sequence was obtained from a woman aged 18-29 years with stable Graves' hyperthyroidism. Some clones in this sample may be carry-over from other donors' samples.

CDR3 amino acids: CATDDGLHLYGYTF. In DNA form, the CDR3 reads TGTGCCACCGACGATGGACTCCACCTTTATGGCTACACCTTC. The rearrangement joins TRBV6-2 or TRBV6-3 to TRBJ1-2, with no clear D. Germline V gene data show CDR1 as MNHEY and CDR2 as SVGEGT. The CDR3 spans 14 residues. V shed 10 bases and J shed 5 bases, with 20 bases lying between them.